Included here is one TCR beta chain sequence, with context. Its antigen remains unknown. The data stem from a study of CD8 T cells in ankylosing spondylitis. Overall study results and limits: Disease-associated clones were reportedly significantly overrepresented in matched ankylosing spondylitis synovial fluid. Disease-linked clones proved CD8+ and comparatively uncommon in peripheral blood. What appeared characteristic of ankylosing spondylitis blood was a TCR beta motif of 7 or 8 highly homologous variants. Several of the motif variants were reported before in synovial fluid and blood from reactive arthritis.

Quantitative barcoded 5'-RACE was used to prepare TCR beta libraries. MiXCR, run by TCRdb on the 5' RACE reads, gives a single entry per CDR3 protein. The data contain some 840,000 distinct CDR3 sequences, approximately 12% of them singletons. The germline V gene encodes CDR1 LGHNA and CDR2 YSLEER. The CDR3 runs 17 residues. V trimming: 0 bases; J trimming: 1 base; junction bases outside the gene matches: 5. The chain carries TRBV4-3 and TRBJ2-3; 9 bases fit TRBD2. Specimen: blood, either unsorted or a sorted T cell fraction (not recorded which). The receptor's source is a male donor with ankylosing spondylitis. DNA for the CDR3: TGCGCCAGCAGCCAAGATCAGCTAGCGGGGCGCACAGATACGCAGTATTTT. It yields the protein CASSQDQLAGRTDTQYF.